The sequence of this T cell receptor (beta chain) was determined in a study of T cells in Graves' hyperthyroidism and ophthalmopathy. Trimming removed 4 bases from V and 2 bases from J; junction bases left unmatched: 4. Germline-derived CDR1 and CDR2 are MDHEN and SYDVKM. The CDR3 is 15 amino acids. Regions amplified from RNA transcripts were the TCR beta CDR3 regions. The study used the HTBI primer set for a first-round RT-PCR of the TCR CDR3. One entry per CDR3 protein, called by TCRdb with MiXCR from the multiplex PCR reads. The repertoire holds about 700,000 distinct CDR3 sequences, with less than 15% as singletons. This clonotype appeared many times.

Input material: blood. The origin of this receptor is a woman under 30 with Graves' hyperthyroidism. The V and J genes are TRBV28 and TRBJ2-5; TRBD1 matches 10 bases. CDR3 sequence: CASSYGTGVQETQYF. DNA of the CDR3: TGTGCCAGCAGTTACGGGACAGGGGTACAAGAGACCCAGTACTTC.